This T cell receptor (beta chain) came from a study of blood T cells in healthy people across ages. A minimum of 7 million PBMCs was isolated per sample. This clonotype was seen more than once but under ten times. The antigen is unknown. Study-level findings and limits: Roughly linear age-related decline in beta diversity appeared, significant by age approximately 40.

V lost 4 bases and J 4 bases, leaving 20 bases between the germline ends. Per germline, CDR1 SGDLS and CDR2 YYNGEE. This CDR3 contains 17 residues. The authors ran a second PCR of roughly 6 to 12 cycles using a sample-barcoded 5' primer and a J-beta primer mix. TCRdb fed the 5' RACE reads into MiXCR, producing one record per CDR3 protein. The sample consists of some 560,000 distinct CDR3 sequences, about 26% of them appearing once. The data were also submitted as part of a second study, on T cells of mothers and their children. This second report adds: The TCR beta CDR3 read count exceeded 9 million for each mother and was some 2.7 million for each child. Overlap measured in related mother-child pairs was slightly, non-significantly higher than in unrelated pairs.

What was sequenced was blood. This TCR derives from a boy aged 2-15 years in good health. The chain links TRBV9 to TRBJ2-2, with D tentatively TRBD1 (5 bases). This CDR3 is CASSPLGAVKGTGELFF. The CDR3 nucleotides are TGTGCCAGCAGCCCCCTAGGGGCAGTGAAGGGCACCGGGGAGCTGTTTTTT.